This T cell receptor beta chain was found in a study of post-analysis software for immune sequencing data. Background on the study: Both relapsing-remitting and secondary progressive multiple sclerosis featured among the disease courses, as did progressive-relapsing multiple sclerosis. Study-level findings and limits: Compared with controls, patients had more of five or six TRBV segments, including TRBV5-6, TRBV5-1 and TRBV20-1.

Germline CDR1 reads MNHEY; CDR2 reads SVGAGI. V lost 6 bases to trimming and J lost 3 bases; unmatched junction nucleotides: 7. The CDR3 runs to 15 residues. Libraries were made from TCR beta cDNA, and they carried unique molecular identifiers. TCRdb redid the calling of the PCR reads with MiXCR, one entry per CDR3 protein. The sample lists roughly 540,000 distinct CDR3 sequences, around 31% occurring once. This clonotype was counted a few times. What it binds is not known. The rearrangement links TRBV6-5 to TRBJ2-1; 8 bases align to TRBD2. This clonotype originated in a girl aged 2 to 17 with multiple sclerosis. Sequencing input: blood. The CDR3 spells CASRTSGGRYNEQFF. In DNA form, the CDR3 reads TGTGCCAGCAGGACCAGCGGGGGTCGCTACAATGAGCAGTTCTTC.